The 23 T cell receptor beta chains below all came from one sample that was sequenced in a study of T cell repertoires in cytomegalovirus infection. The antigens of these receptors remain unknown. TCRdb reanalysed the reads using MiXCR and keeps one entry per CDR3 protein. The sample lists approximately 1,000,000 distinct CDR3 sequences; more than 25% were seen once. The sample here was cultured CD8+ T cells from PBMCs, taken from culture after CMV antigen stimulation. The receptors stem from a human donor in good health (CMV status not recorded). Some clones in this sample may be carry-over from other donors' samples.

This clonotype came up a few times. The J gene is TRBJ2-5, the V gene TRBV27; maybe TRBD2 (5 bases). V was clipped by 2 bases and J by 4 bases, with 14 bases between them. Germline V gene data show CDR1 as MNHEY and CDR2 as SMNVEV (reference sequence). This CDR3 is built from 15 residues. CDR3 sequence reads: CASSLNFGNRETQYF. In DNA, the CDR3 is TGTGCCAGCAGTTTAAACTTCGGGAATAGAGAGACCCAGTACTTC.

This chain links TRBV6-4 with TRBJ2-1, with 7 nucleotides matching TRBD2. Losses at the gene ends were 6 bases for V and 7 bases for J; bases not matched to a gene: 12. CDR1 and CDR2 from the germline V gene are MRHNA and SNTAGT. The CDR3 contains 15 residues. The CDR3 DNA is TGTGCCAGCAGCCCCCTTGCGGGGGTTTTGAATGAGCAGTTCTTC. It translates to CASSPLAGVLNEQFF.

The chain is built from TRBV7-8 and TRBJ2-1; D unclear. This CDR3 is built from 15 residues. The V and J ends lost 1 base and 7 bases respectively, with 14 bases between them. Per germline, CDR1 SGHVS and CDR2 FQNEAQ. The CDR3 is CASSLVASLRNEQFF. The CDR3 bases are TGTGCCAGCAGCTTAGTGGCTAGTCTTAGGAATGAGCAGTTCTTC.

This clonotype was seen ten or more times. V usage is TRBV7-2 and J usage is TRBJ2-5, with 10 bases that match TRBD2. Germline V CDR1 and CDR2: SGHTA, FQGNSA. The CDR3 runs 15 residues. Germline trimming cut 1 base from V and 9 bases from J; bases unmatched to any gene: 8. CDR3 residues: CASSLDWWLAGAQYF. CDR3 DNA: TGTGCCAGCAGCTTAGATTGGTGGCTAGCGGGGGCCCAGTACTTC.

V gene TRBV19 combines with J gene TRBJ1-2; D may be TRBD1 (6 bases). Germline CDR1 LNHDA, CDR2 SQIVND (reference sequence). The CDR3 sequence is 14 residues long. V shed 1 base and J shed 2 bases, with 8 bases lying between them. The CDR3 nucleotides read TGTGCCAGTAGTATAGGGGACACGAACTATGGCTACACCTTC. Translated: CASSIGDTNYGYTF.

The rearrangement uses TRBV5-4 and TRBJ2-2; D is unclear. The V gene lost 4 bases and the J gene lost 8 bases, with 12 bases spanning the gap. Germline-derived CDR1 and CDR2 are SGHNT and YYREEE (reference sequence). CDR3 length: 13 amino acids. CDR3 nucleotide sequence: TGTGCCAGCAGCGACCGGGTTAATGGGGAGCTGTTTTTT. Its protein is CASSDRVNGELFF. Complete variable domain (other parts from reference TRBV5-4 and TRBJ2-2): ETGVTQSPTHLIKTRGQQVTLRCSSQSGHNTVSWYQQALGQGPQFIFQYYREEENGRGNFPPRFSGLQFPNYSSELNVNALELDDSALYLCASSDRVNGELFFGEGSRLTVL.

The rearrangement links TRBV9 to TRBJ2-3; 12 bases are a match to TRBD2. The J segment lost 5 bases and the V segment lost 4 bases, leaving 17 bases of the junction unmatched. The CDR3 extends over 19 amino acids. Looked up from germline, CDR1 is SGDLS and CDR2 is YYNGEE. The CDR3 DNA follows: TGTGCCAGCAGCCAAACCTCTGTCCTAGCGGGGGGGCATCGAGATACGCAGTATTTT. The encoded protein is CASSQTSVLAGGHRDTQYF. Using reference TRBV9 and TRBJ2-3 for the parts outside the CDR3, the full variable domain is DSGVTQTPKHLITATGQRVTLRCSPRSGDLSVYWYQQSLDQGLQFLIQYYNGEERAKGNILERFSAQQFPDLHSELNLSSLELGDSALYFCASSQTSVLAGGHRDTQYFGPGTRLTVL.

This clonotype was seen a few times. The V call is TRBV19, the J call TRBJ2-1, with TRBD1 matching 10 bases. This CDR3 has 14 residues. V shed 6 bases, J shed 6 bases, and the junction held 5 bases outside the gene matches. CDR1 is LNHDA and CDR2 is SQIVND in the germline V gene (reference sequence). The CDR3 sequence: CASRVWDRGNEQFF. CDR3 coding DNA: TGTGCCAGTAGAGTATGGGACAGGGGCAATGAGCAGTTCTTC.

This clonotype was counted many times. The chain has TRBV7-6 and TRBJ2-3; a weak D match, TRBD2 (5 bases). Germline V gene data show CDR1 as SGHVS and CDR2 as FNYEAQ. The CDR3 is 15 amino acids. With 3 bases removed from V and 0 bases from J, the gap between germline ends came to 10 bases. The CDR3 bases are TGTGCCAGCAGCTTTCGGCGGGCTAGCACAGATACGCAGTATTTT. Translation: CASSFRRASTDTQYF.

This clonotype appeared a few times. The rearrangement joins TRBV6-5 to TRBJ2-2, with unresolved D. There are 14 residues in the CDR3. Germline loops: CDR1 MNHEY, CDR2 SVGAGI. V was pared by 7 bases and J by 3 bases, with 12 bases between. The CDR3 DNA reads TGTGCCAGCACGGTTTCCCGTTACACCGGGGAGCTGTTTTTT. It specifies CASTVSRYTGELFF.

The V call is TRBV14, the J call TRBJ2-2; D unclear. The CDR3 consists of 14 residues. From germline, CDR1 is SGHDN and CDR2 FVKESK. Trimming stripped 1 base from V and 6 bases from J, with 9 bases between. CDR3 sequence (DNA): TGTGCCAGCAGCCAAGGAGGAATGGCCGGGGAGCTGTTTTTT. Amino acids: CASSQGGMAGELFF.

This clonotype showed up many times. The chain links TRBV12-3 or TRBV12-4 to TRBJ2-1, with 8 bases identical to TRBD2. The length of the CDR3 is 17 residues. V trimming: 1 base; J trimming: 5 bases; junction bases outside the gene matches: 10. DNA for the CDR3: TGTGCCAGCAGTTTAGGGAGCGGGGGCCTTCGGGACAATGAGCAGTTCTTC. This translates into CASSLGSGGLRDNEQFF.

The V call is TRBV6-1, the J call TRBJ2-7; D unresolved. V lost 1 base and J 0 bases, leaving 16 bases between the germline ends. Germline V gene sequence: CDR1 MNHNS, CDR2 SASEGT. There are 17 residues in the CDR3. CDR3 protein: CASSEVDHGVSSYEQYF. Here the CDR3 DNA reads TGTGCCAGCAGTGAAGTCGATCACGGTGTTAGCTCCTACGAGCAGTACTTC.

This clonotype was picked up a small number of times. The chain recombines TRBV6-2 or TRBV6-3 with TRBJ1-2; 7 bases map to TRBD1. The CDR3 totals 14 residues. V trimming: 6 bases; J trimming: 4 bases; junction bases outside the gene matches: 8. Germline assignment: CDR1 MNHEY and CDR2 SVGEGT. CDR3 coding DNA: TGTGCCAGCAGCCCGGGACAGTTCCTCTATGGCTACACCTTC. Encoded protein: CASSPGQFLYGYTF.

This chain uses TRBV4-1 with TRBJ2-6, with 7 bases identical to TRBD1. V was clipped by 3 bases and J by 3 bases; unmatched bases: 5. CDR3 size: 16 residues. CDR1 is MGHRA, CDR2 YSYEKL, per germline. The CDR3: CASSQRQGSGANVLTF. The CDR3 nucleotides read TGCGCCAGCAGCCAGCGACAGGGAAGTGGGGCCAACGTCCTGACTTTC.

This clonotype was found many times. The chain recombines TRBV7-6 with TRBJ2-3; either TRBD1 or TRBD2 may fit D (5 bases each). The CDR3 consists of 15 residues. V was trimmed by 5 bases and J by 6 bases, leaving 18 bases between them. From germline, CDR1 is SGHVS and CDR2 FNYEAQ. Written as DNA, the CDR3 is TGTGCCAGCAGCCCCGGGGACCCCGGATCGGATACGCAGTATTTT. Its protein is CASSPGDPGSDTQYF.

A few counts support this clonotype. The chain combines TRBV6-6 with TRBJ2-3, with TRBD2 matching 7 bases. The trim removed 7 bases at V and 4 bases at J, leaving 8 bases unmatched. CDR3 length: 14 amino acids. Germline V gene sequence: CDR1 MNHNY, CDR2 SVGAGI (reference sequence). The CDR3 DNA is TGTGCCAGCAACGGGGGGAATTGGGCAGATACGCAGTATTTT. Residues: CASNGGNWADTQYF.

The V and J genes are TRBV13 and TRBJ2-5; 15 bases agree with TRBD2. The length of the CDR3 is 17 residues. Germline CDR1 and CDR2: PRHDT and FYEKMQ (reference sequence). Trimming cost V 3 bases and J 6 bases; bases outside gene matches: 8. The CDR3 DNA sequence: TGTGCCAGCAGCTTTTGGACTAGCGGGGGGGCCGAGAAGACCCAGTACTTC. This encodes CASSFWTSGGAEKTQYF.

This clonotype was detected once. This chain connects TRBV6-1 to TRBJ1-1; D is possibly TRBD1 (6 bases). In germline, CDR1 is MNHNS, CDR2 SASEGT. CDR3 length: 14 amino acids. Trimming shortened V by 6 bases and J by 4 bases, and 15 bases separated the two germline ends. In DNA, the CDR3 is TGTGCCAGCAGGATCGGGGGCTTGGGCACTGAAGCTTTCTTT. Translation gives CASRIGGLGTEAFF.

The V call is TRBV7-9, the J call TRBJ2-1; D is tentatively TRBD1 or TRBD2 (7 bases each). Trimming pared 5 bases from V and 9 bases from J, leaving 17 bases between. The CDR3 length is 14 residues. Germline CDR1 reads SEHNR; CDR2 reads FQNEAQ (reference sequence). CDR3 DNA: TGTGCCAGCAGCCCTTCGACAGGGAGGGGTGAGCAGTTCTTC. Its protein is CASSPSTGRGEQFF.

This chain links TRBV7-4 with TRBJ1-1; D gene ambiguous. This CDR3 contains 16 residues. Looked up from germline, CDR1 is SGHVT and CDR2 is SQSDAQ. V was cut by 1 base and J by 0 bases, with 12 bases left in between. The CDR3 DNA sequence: TGTGCCAGCAGCTTAGTGGGGATCCTATTGAACACTGAAGCTTTCTTT. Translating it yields CASSLVGILLNTEAFF.

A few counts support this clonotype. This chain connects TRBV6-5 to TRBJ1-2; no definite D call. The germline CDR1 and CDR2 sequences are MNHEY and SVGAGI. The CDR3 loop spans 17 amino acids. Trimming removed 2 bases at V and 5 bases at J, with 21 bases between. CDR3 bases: TGTGCCAGCAGTTACGAGGACCTGGGATCCAGATCGTATGGCTACACCTTC. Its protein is CASSYEDLGSRSYGYTF.

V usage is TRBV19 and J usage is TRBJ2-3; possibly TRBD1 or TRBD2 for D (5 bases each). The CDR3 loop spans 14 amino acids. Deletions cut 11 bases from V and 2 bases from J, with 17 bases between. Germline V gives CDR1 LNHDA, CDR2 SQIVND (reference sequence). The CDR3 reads CAVSTGTNTDTQYF. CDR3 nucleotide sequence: TGTGCCGTATCGACCGGGACCAACACAGATACGCAGTATTTT.